This TCR beta chain was identified during a study of CD8+ T cells in alopecia areata. Study findings and constraints: Having just one nonresponder leaves the connection between baseline CD8+ expansion and response unresolved.

Extraction of RNA preceded its reverse transcription into cDNA, which served as the sequencing template. TCRdb's table, derived via immunoSEQ multiplex PCR, lists solely in-frame clones and lacks some. The data hold around 99,000 clones, with 84% observed a single time. Treatment specified: oral pan-JAK inhibitor, 5-10 mg twice daily. Comment on this clone: Its antigen is as yet unknown.

The receptor was isolated from a human donor with alopecia areata. The starting material was CD8+ T cells sorted from blood, obtained at week 24, from a patient treated with tofacitinib.

As DNA, the CDR3 is TGTGCCAGCAGCGCCTTTAGCGGGGAGACAGATACGCAGTATTTT. Its protein is CASSAFSGETDTQYF. This sequence joins TRBV9 and TRBJ2-3; 8 bases agree with TRBD2. Germline lookup yields CDR1 SGDLS and CDR2 YYNGEE. This CDR3 is 15 amino acids long. V dropped 3 bases and J dropped 3; count of bases not matched to a gene: 6.